This T cell receptor beta chain was observed in a study of blood T cell repertoires in COVID-19 (TCRdb year 2020). Regarding the research as a whole: Collaborator samples came from the United States, Italy and Spain and covered acute and convalescent phases of COVID-19. The prospective study material was composed of cDNA or gDNA derived from T cells, B-cell-depleted T cells, or PBMCs. Subjects who had been exposed to COVID-19, were actively infected with it, or had recovered from it provided the deeply sampled blood TCRbeta repertoires that made up the dataset. The repertoires were made available in a free public database intended to serve as a resource for research on the immune response to SARS-CoV-2. Samples were obtained from the ongoing ImmuneRACE study (first 160 participants) and from over 1,000 subjects provided by 6 global collaborators. The sample metadata nearly always contained a de-identified subject ID, COVID-19 status, age in years and sex. HLA class I and class II types, where available, came from metadata supplied by the sample provider rather than from assay-based typing. The research as a whole found: The quantity of clinical and demographic metadata differed by source and by participant and was supplied without curation.

The immunoSEQ Assay, a bias-controlled multiplex PCR, was used to amplify TCRbeta CDR3 regions from genomic DNA. In the paper's pipeline: The number of nucleated cells in each sample was estimated from the amplification of reference gene primers within the assay. To quantify the absolute abundance of each unique TCRbeta CDR3 rearrangement, sequence reads were collapsed and filtered. For each sample, productive Simpson clonality was calculated by taking the square root of Simpson's diversity index across productive rearrangements. The immuneACCESS repertoire file appears here via TCRdb, limited to in-frame rearrangements. These files lack a portion of the clones; in checked studies, under half of the deficit traces to unresolved V genes, and the cause of the others is not known. Clone size and V and J calls were adopted from that table, with D and trimming inferred from the DNA. This sample is represented by 330,000 or so clones; over 70% of them were singletons. Of the sample, over 4.5% is held by the ten largest clones.

Participants in the prospective study were enrolled through a virtual design, were aged roughly 18 to 90 years, and lived in roughly 24 United States geographic areas. In the prospective study, cohorts were assigned on the basis of participant-reported clinical history obtained from a screening survey and a study questionnaire. For ImmuneRACE Cohort 3, a participant was defined as recovered based on two consecutive negative NP/OP PCR tests, clearance by a healthcare professional, or resolution of symptoms. Each participant in the prospective study had whole blood, serum and a nasopharyngeal or oropharyngeal swab collected by mobile phlebotomists. Prospective study participants could optionally give additional blood draws and questionnaires over an approximately 2-month period. Before DNA extraction, prospective study blood samples were shipped either frozen or at room temperature. Regarding this clone: Its specific antigen is unknown. No base-level quality is on record; no much larger clone is a single base apart.

The clonotype comes from a young man who had recovered from COVID-19. Sequencing was carried out using PBMCs or T cells enriched from blood (not recorded which).

The CDR3 corresponds to CATSRVAGSYNEQFF. The sequence in DNA is TGTGCCACCAGCAGAGTAGCGGGCTCCTACAATGAGCAGTTCTTC. The chain is assembled from TRBV15 and TRBJ2-1, and 7 junctional nucleotides match TRBD2. Measured from the cysteine to the phenylalanine, the CDR3 is 15 residues long. This entry keeps only the CDR3 DNA: 45 bases, framed from base 1. The germline V gene encodes CDR1 LNHNV and CDR2 YYDKDF (reference sequence). The V end gives up 1 base and the J end 0 bases, leaving 0 bases in the junction not matched to a gene.